A single sample gave rise to the 12 T cell receptor beta chains below, sequenced in a study of Ad26.COV2.S vaccination and SARS-CoV-2 variants (dated by TCRdb to the early 2020s). Sample treatment or condition, as interpreted from the label and publication: some 20 received Ad26.COV2.S at low or high dose, single or two shots; about 5 received placebo; per-sample allocation not given. For vaccine and placebo recipients, the sequenced repertoires came from samples collected on day 63 after the first injection. Library preparation employed the immunoSEQ multiplex PCR assay. This is the immuneACCESS table as TCRdb keeps it, with only in-frame sequences that have V and J called. A part of the clones is gone; compared with another copy, unresolved V genes explain less than half, and the rest is unexplained. Recorded for this sample are 440,000 or so clones; 80% to 90% of them occurred a single time. Of the sample, around 1.8% is held by the ten largest clones.

Sample: peripheral blood, taken in a trial of Ad26.COV2.S vaccine versus placebo. These TCRs come from a person between 18 and 65 years old who received the Ad26.COV2.S COVID-19 vaccine or a placebo.

This rearrangement joins TRBV27 to TRBJ1-4, with 11 bases lining up with TRBD1. This CDR3 comprises 16 residues. The germline gives CDR1 MNHEY, CDR2 SMNVEV (reference sequence). V lost 1 base and J lost 8; bases outside the gene matches: 6. CDR3 amino acids: CASSLYGQGADEKLFF. Written as DNA, the CDR3 is TGTGCCAGCAGTTTATACGGACAGGGGGCGGACGAAAAACTGTTTTTT.

CDR3 nucleotides: TGTGCCAGCAGCTTAGCCCGGACTAGCGGGCCTAGCTCCTACGAGCAGTACTTC. Translation: CASSLARTSGPSSYEQYF. The chain joins TRBV7-2 to TRBJ2-7; 11 bases align to TRBD2. The CDR3 totals 18 residues. After removal of 0 bases from V and 0 bases from J, the junction contained 7 bases not matched to a gene. Germline-derived CDR1 and CDR2 are SGHTA and FQGNSA.

The J gene is TRBJ1-3, the V gene TRBV4-3, with no clear D. This CDR3 contains 16 residues. Per the germline V gene, CDR1 is LGHNA and CDR2 is YSLEER. The V end was cut by 0 bases, the J end by 0 bases, with 9 bases between. This chain's CDR3 is CASSQESRRSGNTIYF. In nucleotides, the CDR3 is TGCGCCAGCAGCCAAGAGAGCAGGCGCTCTGGAAACACCATATATTTT.

The chain uses TRBV7-8 and TRBJ2-7; D uncertain. This CDR3 has 15 residues. With 5 bases removed from V and 6 bases from J, the gap between germline ends came to 20 bases. Germline V CDR1 and CDR2: SGHVS, FQNEAQ. CDR3 region: CASSPKVDGLGEQYF. CDR3 DNA: TGTGCCAGCAGCCCGAAAGTAGACGGCCTAGGCGAGCAGTACTTC.

The chain couples TRBV5-4 to TRBJ2-7; D remains ambiguous. Germline V CDR1 and CDR2: SGHNT, YYREEE (reference sequence). The CDR3 runs 15 residues. Trimming removed 1 base from V and 2 bases from J, with 13 bases in between. CDR3 region: CASSLLGPAPYEQYF. As DNA, the CDR3 is TGTGCCAGCAGCTTGCTCGGGCCCGCTCCCTACGAGCAGTACTTC.

The rearrangement joins TRBV4-1 to TRBJ2-1; D is possibly TRBD2 (6 bases). CDR3 length equals 17 residues. V dropped 4 bases and J dropped 5 bases, with 21 bases sitting between them. Germline CDR1 MGHRA, CDR2 YSYEKL. DNA for the CDR3: TGCGCCAGCAGCCGTTTGGGGGACTCCGGGTGGAACAATGAGCAGTTCTTC. It encodes CASSRLGDSGWNNEQFF.

About this clone itself: Other DNA sequences from this sample encode an identical CDR3 as well. The chain has TRBV5-1 and TRBJ2-7, with D perhaps matching TRBD2 (5 bases). This CDR3 is built from 13 residues. Germline values: CDR1 SGHRS, CDR2 YFSETQ. V lost 2 bases, J lost 3 bases, and 9 bases lay in between. The CDR3, as DNA: TGCGCCAGCAGCTTAGGACGGGACTACGAGCAGTACTTC. It codes for CASSLGRDYEQYF. Supplemented by reference TRBV5-1 and TRBJ2-7, the full variable domain reads KAGVTQTPRYLIKTRGQQVTLSCSPISGHRSVSWYQQTPGQGLQFLFEYFSETQRNKGNFPGRFSGRQFSNSRSEMNVSTLELGDSALYLCASSLGRDYEQYFGPGTRLTVT.

This clone was seen a handful of times. The sample contains more than one DNA sequence encoding this CDR3. The V call is TRBV27, the J call TRBJ1-1; D not resolved. This CDR3 has 13 residues. Trimming stripped 2 bases from V and 1 base from J, with 5 bases between. Germline lookup yields CDR1 MNHEY and CDR2 SMNVEV (reference sequence). This CDR3 is CASSLVGNTEAFF. CDR3 bases: TGTGCCAGCAGTTTAGTGGGGAACACTGAAGCTTTCTTT.

The chain links TRBV19 to TRBJ2-1; a weak D match, TRBD2 (5 bases). CDR1 and CDR2 (germline): LNHDA, SQIVND (reference sequence). This CDR3 contains 14 residues. The germline V and J ends were trimmed by 10 bases and 0 bases, with 13 bases remaining between them. CDR3 bases: TGTGCCACGCAAATTACTAGCTCCTACAATGAGCAGTTCTTC. Amino acids: CATQITSSYNEQFF.

This chain uses TRBV11-3 with TRBJ2-3; no definite D call. Germline assignment: CDR1 SGHNT and CDR2 YENEEA. V was pared by 0 bases and J by 1 base, with 2 bases between. This CDR3 is built from 13 residues. The CDR3 protein is CASSLDGTDTQYF. CDR3 nucleotides: TGTGCCAGCAGCTTAGACGGCACAGATACGCAGTATTTT. The variable domain in full, with the rest retrieved from reference TRBV11-3 and TRBJ2-3, is EAGVVQSPRYKIIEKKQPVAFWCNPISGHNTLYWYLQNLGQGPELLIRYENEEAVDDSQLPKDRFSAERLKGVDSTLKIQPAELGDSAVYLCASSLDGTDTQYFGPGTRLTVL.

This chain joins TRBV6-5 and TRBJ2-1; 9 bases agree with TRBD2. This CDR3 region has 13 residues. Germline trimming cut 7 bases from V and 9 bases from J; bases unmatched to any gene: 7. The germline gives CDR1 MNHEY, CDR2 SVGAGI. The CDR3 nucleotides read TGTGCCAGCATCTGGCGGGAGGGGGGTGAGCAGTTCTTC. Translated, it gives CASIWREGGEQFF.

This clone was seen a single time. V is TRBV2 and J is TRBJ1-2; tentatively, D is TRBD1 (6 bases). Germline CDR1 SNHLY, CDR2 FYNNEI. V was trimmed by 0 bases and J by 4 bases, leaving 9 bases between them. This CDR3 contains 14 residues. The CDR3 loop is CASSEAQGIYGYTF. CDR3 nucleotide sequence: TGTGCCAGCAGTGAAGCGCAGGGGATCTATGGCTACACCTTC.